The clone carrying this T cell receptor beta chain was seen at least ten times. Its antigen is currently unknown. Trimming took off 5 bases at V and 2 bases at J, with 12 bases between the two ends. The CDR3 contains 14 residues. Germline V CDR1 and CDR2: MNHEY, SVGAGI. MiXCR, run by TCRdb on the 5' RACE reads, gives a single entry per CDR3 protein. The sample records some 11,000 distinct CDR3 sequences, 3.7% being singletons. The entry originates in a study of spatial heterogeneity in lung cancer. Study-level findings and limits: Compared with follow-up, resection was when ubiquitous expanded tumor TCRs appeared in blood more.

Time point described: sample taken at primary tumor resection. Donors were some 72 untreated early-stage non-small cell lung cancer patients. The study sequenced unsorted whole RNA from tumor, nontumor lung or frozen PBMC. The source of this sequence is a female donor with early-stage non-small cell lung cancer. This chain uses TRBV6-5 with TRBJ1-1; D is perhaps TRBD1 (6 bases). The source was PBMCs, collected at surgery. This CDR3 is CASSRQVPNTEAFF. The CDR3 nucleotides are TGTGCCAGCAGTCGACAGGTCCCAAACACTGAAGCTTTCTTT.